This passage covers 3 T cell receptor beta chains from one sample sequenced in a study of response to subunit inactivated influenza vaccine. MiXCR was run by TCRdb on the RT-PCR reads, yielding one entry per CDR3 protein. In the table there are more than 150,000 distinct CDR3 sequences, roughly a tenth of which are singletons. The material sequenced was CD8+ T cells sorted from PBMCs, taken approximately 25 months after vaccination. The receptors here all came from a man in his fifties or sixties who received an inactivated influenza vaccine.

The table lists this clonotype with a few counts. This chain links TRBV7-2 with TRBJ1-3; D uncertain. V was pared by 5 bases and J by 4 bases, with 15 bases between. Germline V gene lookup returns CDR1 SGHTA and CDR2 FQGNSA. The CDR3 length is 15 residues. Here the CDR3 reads CASSTHWGSGNTIYF. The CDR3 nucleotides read TGTGCCAGCAGCACCCACTGGGGATCAGGAAACACCATATATTTT.

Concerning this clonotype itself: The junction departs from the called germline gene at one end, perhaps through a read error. The CDR3 loop is CASSSTGAPRDF. Written as DNA, the CDR3 is TGTGCCAGCAGTTCGACAGGAGCCCCTCGAGATTTT. V and J are TRBV9 and TRBJ2-3, with D maybe TRBD1 (6 bases). Per germline, CDR1 SGDLS and CDR2 YYNGEE. The CDR3 loop spans 12 amino acids.

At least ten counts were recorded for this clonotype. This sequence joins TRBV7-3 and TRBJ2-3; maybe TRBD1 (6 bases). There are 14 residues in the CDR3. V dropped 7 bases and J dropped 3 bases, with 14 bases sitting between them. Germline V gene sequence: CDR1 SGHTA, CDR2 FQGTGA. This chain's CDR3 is CASTTGFRTDTQYF. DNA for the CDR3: TGTGCCAGCACTACAGGGTTTAGGACAGATACGCAGTATTTT.